This T cell receptor beta chain was captured by sequencing in a study of control samples from healthy donors and cancer patients. Assay: immunoSEQ multiplex PCR; the TCRdb copy retains only in-frame clones and omits some. In the table there are approximately 180,000 clones, 85% to 95% of which are singletons. This clone was counted a single time. The sample comprised blood. The sequence derives from a young woman in good health.

CDR3 sequence reads: CASSLVELKKGNTIYF. CDR3 in DNA: TGTGCCAGCAGCTTAGTGGAACTGAAAAAGGGAAACACCATATATTTT. The chain uses TRBV11-2 and TRBJ1-3, with D uncertain. The V and J ends lost 1 base and 4 bases respectively, with 14 bases between them. The length of the CDR3 is 16 residues. Germline V CDR1 and CDR2: SGHAT, FQNNGV.